Listed below are T cell receptor beta chains from one sample, sequenced in a study of blood T cells in healthy people across ages. MiXCR, applied by TCRdb to the 5' RACE reads, yields one record per CDR3 protein. The sample lists just over 800,000 distinct CDR3 sequences, around 62% occurring once. Sequencing input: blood. The receptor source for this set is a man aged 25 to 40 in good health. The CDR3 runs from the conserved cysteine through the conserved F or W. The order of the fields is D gene, J gene, clone size, V gene, CDR3 DNA, CDR3 protein. The D gene is left open where the match is weak. The listing skips clone size in some rows; elsewhere it reads once, few, many or a size class.

TRBD1,TRBJ2-6,-,TRBV12-3/TRBV12-4,TGTGCCAGCAGTTTTGGGACAGGGGGCGATATGACTTTC,CASSFGTGGDMTF
-,TRBJ1-2,few,TRBV7-2,TGTGCCAGCAGCTTTCCAGGGGCGCAAAGCTATGGCTACACCTTC,CASSFPGAQSYGYTF
-,TRBJ1-5,-,TRBV4-3,TGCGCCAGCAGCCAAGAGACAGGCACCAGGAATCAGCCCCAGCATTTT,CASSQETGTRNQPQHF
TRBD1,TRBJ2-7,-,TRBV4-2,TGTGCCAGCAGCCAAGAGTTTGCACAGGGGTTTGACGAGCAGTACTTC,CASSQEFAQGFDEQYF
-,TRBJ2-7,-,TRBV29-1,TGCAGCGTTCTGCAGGCGGGATACGAGCAGTACTTC,CSVLQAGYEQYF
-,TRBJ2-5,few,TRBV29-1,TGCAGCGTTGAATGGGGACAAGAGACCCAGTACTTC,CSVEWGQETQYF
-,TRBJ2-3,-,TRBV12-3/TRBV12-4,TGTGCCAGCAGTGCCAGGGGTCAGTACACAGATACGCAGTATTTT,CASSARGQYTDTQYF
TRBD2,TRBJ2-1,few,TRBV11-2,TGTGCCAGCAGCCCCCGACTAGCGGGGCTATACAATGAGCAGTTCTTC,CASSPRLAGLYNEQFF
TRBD2,TRBJ2-3,-,TRBV12-3/TRBV12-4,TGTGCCAGCAGTTTAGGAGGTAGCGGGGGGATCGATACGCAGTATTTT,CASSLGGSGGIDTQYF
-,TRBJ1-5,-,TRBV12-3/TRBV12-4,TGTGCCAGCAGTTCCGGACCCCCTTGGGGCAATCAGCCCCAGCATTTT,CASSSGPPWGNQPQHF
-,TRBJ1-2,-,TRBV4-3,TGCGCCAGCAGCCATACGGACCGGACAGCTAACTATGGCTACACCTTC,CASSHTDRTANYGYTF
-,TRBJ2-3,few,TRBV5-1,TGCGCCAGCAGTCCCACGGGGGAGGCGGTTGATACGCAGTATTTT,CASSPTGEAVDTQYF
TRBD2,TRBJ2-3,-,TRBV7-2,TGTGCCAGCAGCTTGCTAGCGGGGCTGCAGTATTTT,CASSLLAGLQYF
-,TRBJ1-6,-,TRBV12-3/TRBV12-4,TGTGCCAGCAGCCCATCGGCGGGAGGTTCACCCCTCCACTTT,CASSPSAGGSPLHF
TRBD1,TRBJ1-4,-,TRBV5-1,TGCGCCAGCAGCCCTAGGACAGGGGCAAATGAAAAACCGTTTTTT,CASSPRTGANEKPFF
TRBD2,TRBJ2-3,-,TRBV28,TGTGCCAGCACCACGACTAGCATCGGAGATACGCAGTATTTT,CASTTTSIGDTQYF
-,TRBJ2-7,-,TRBV5-1,TGCGCCAGCACGGACGGATCCGGGGAGCAGTACTTC,CASTDGSGEQYF
-,TRBJ1-2,-,TRBV6-1,TGTGCCAGCAGACTAGCGACAGGAGAAATACCTTTAGCTAACTATGGCTACACCTTC,CASRLATGEIPLANYGYTF
-,TRBJ2-4,-,TRBV24-1,TGTGCCACCAGTGATTTTAGGGGGACGGCCAAAAACATTCAGTACTTC,CATSDFRGTAKNIQYF
TRBD2,TRBJ2-7,-,TRBV3-1,TGTGCCAGCAGCCAAGACCTGGCGGGAGGTAAAGAGCAGTACTTC,CASSQDLAGGKEQYF
-,TRBJ2-3,-,TRBV5-6,TGTGCCAGCAGCTGGGCCTCGGGCAGCCTTCGCACAGATACGCAGTATTTT,CASSWASGSLRTDTQYF
-,TRBJ2-5,few,TRBV25-1,TGTGCCAGCAGTGATAATCAAGTTTCGGAGACCCAGTACTTC,CASSDNQVSETQYF
-,TRBJ2-4,many,TRBV19,TGTGCCAGTAGCCCCTCTAGCGTAGCCAAAAACATTCAGTACTTC,CASSPSSVAKNIQYF
-,TRBJ2-7,few,TRBV13,TGTGCCAGCAGCTTAGGATCTGCGGGGACGGAGCAGTACTTC,CASSLGSAGTEQYF
-,TRBJ2-7,-,TRBV20-1,TGCAGTGCTAGTGCAGGGTTTGAACTATCCTACGAGCAGTACTTC,CSASAGFELSYEQYF
-,TRBJ2-7,-,TRBV20-1,TGCAGTGCTGATGGGATGGGACATTGGAACTACGAGCAGTACTTC,CSADGMGHWNYEQYF
-,TRBJ2-5,-,TRBV10-3,TGTGCCATCAAGCTCGGCAGAGCGCAAGAGACCCAGTACTTC,CAIKLGRAQETQYF
TRBD2,TRBJ2-3,-,TRBV7-2,TGTGCCAGCAGCCGAGGACTAGCTCACACAGATACGCAGTATTTT,CASSRGLAHTDTQYF
-,TRBJ1-4,-,TRBV28,TGTGCCAGCAGCACAGACATGGCAACTAATGAAAAACTGTTTTTT,CASSTDMATNEKLFF
-,TRBJ2-3,-,TRBV7-2,TGTGCCAGCAGCCTCGGGGGCAGAATCACAGATACGCAGTATTTT,CASSLGGRITDTQYF
-,TRBJ1-1,-,TRBV10-3,TGTGCCATCAGTGAATGGGGGACTGAAGCTTTCTTT,CAISEWGTEAFF
TRBD1,TRBJ2-4,-,TRBV6-1,TGTGCCATCCAGGGGGACCCTCTAGCCAAAAACATTCAGTACTTC,CAIQGDPLAKNIQYF
-,TRBJ1-5,once,TRBV29-1,TGCAGCGTGGGACTGTCCAATCAGCCCCAGCATTTT,CSVGLSNQPQHF
TRBD2,TRBJ2-7,few,TRBV4-3,TGCGCCAGCAGCCGTCGGGGAGGGCTTTCCGAGCAGTACTTC,CASSRRGGLSEQYF
-,TRBJ2-7,-,TRBV14,TGTGCCAGCAGCCCCCCGGGAAGCGCACGTCCCTACGAGCAGTACTTC,CASSPPGSARPYEQYF
TRBD1,TRBJ1-6,-,TRBV3-1,TGTGCCAGCAGCCAAGAAACAGGGGGTTCACCCCTCCACTTT,CASSQETGGSPLHF
TRBD1,TRBJ1-2,-,TRBV30,TGTGCCTATAAGGGGGCGCCGGATGGCTACACCTTC,CAYKGAPDGYTF
-,TRBJ2-1,-,TRBV7-2,TGTGCCAGCAGTTTAGAATGGGGCCGCAATGAGCAGTTCTTC,CASSLEWGRNEQFF
-,TRBJ2-2,-,TRBV7-2,TGTGCCAGCAGCCTCTACGCAGGGACCGAATTACCCGGGGAGCTGTTTTTT,CASSLYAGTELPGELFF
-,TRBJ2-1,few,TRBV7-9,TGTGCCAGCAGTCCCCCGACTAGCTCCTACAATGAGCAGTTCTTC,CASSPPTSSYNEQFF
TRBD2,TRBJ2-3,-,TRBV24-1,TGTGCCACCAGTGTTAGCGGGGCCCCTGATACGCAGTATTTT,CATSVSGAPDTQYF
-,TRBJ1-2,many,TRBV30,TGTGCCTGGAGTCATGACTATGGCTACACCTTC,CAWSHDYGYTF
TRBD1,TRBJ2-3,once,TRBV7-2,TGTGCCAGCAGCTTAGATGACAGGGAAACAGATACGCAGTATTTT,CASSLDDRETDTQYF
TRBD1,TRBJ1-2,few,TRBV25-1,TGTGCCAGCAGCGATGGGACAGGGGGTAACTATGGCTACACCTTC,CASSDGTGGNYGYTF
TRBD1,TRBJ2-5,-,TRBV12-3/TRBV12-4,TGTGCCAGCAGTGCAGGACAGGTTCCGTATGAGCAGTACTTC,CASSAGQVPYEQYF
-,TRBJ2-5,-,TRBV15,TGTGCCACCAGCAGAGTCCCTGCAGGGGAGACCCAGTACTTC,CATSRVPAGETQYF
-,TRBJ2-5,-,TRBV14,TGTGCCAGCAGCCCGCGGGGACTCAGGTACCAAGAGACCCAGTACTTC,CASSPRGLRYQETQYF
TRBD2,TRBJ2-3,-,TRBV6-1,TGTGCCAGCAGTGTGTTCGGGCGGGGGGGCACAGATACGCAGTATTTT,CASSVFGRGGTDTQYF
-,TRBJ2-3,many,TRBV11-3,TGTGCCAGCAGTCAACAGACAGATACGCAGTATTTT,CASSQQTDTQYF
-,TRBJ2-7,once,TRBV3-1,TGTGCCAGCAGCCAGCTGGACTTAGGCGAGCAGTACTTC,CASSQLDLGEQYF
-,TRBJ1-2,many,TRBV12-3/TRBV12-4,TGTGCCAGCAGTCTACGGACTGCTAGGGGCTACACCTTC,CASSLRTARGYTF
-,TRBJ2-4,few,TRBV20-1,TGCAGTGCTCAGTCCGAGTTGGACAAAAACATTCAGTACTTC,CSAQSELDKNIQYF